These 27 T cell receptor beta chains came from one sample sequenced in a study of T cell changes during pregnancy in multiple sclerosis (dated by TCRdb to about 2019). Library preparation employed the immunoSEQ multiplex PCR assay. Held by TCRdb, this immuneACCESS table contains in-frame sequences only and omits some clones. Under half of the omission traces to an unresolved V gene where checked; the cause of the rest is unknown. Counted in this sample were about 36,000 clones; 88% of them appeared once. Approximately 0.5% of the sample comes from the top ten. The sample was CD4+ T cells from peripheral blood mononuclear cells, taken in the first trimester of pregnancy. Source of these receptors: a female donor with multiple sclerosis, enrolled in a pregnancy study.

The chain is built from TRBV7-3 and TRBJ1-2; 11 nucleotides line up with TRBD1. Trimming took 5 bases from V and 6 from J; bases not matched to a gene: 5. The CDR3 totals 14 residues. Germline values: CDR1 SGHTA, CDR2 FQGTGA. CDR3 coding DNA: TGTGCCAGCAGCCCTGGACAGGGGGCTCATGGCTACACCTTC. This gives the protein CASSPGQGAHGYTF.

The rearrangement uses TRBV7-9 and TRBJ1-6; D ambiguous. The CDR3 has 15 residues. V gave up 1 base and J gave up 0 bases, with 4 bases separating them. Germline values: CDR1 SEHNR, CDR2 FQNEAQ (reference sequence). The CDR3 region is CASSLGSSYNSPLHF. CDR3 bases: TGTGCCAGCAGCTTAGGGAGCTCCTATAATTCACCCCTCCACTTT.

This clone was found a few times. This rearrangement joins TRBV29-1 to TRBJ1-1; 7 bases are a match to TRBD1. The CDR3 spans 12 residues. V shed 5 bases, J shed 10 bases, and the junction held 10 bases outside the gene matches. CDR1 and CDR2 (germline): SQVTM, ANQGSEA. The DNA of the CDR3 is TGCAGCGTTTCCTTGAAGGGGGCGGCAGCTTTCTTT. This translates into CSVSLKGAAAFF.

The chain combines TRBV4-2 with TRBJ1-4; D not resolved. V lost 5 bases and J 7 bases, leaving 8 bases between the germline ends. The germline gives CDR1 LGHNA, CDR2 YNFKEQ. CDR3 size: 12 residues. CDR3 coding DNA: TGTGCCAGCAGCTGGGCAGGTGAAAAACTGTTTTTT. Protein sequence: CASSWAGEKLFF.

This chain uses TRBV2 with TRBJ2-5; 12 nucleotides agree with TRBD2. CDR3 length: 18 residues. Germline-derived CDR1 and CDR2 are SNHLY and FYNNEI. The junction had 10 bases not matched to a gene; V was cut back by 2 bases and J by 3 bases. The CDR3 protein is CASSESRLAGVAEETQYF. The DNA of the CDR3 is TGTGCCAGCAGTGAATCTCGACTAGCGGGGGTGGCGGAAGAGACCCAGTACTTC.

The chain combines TRBV2 with TRBJ1-2; possible D gene TRBD1, 6 bases. CDR3 length: 14 residues. Trimming removed 4 bases from V and 7 bases from J, with 16 bases in between. Germline-derived CDR1 and CDR2 are SNHLY and FYNNEI. CDR3 sequence: CASSASNRAAGYTF. The CDR3 DNA is TGTGCCAGCAGTGCATCGAACAGGGCCGCTGGCTACACCTTC. Drawing the rest from reference TRBV2 and TRBJ1-2, the complete variable domain is EPEVTQTPSHQVTQMGQEVILRCVPISNHLYFYWYRQILGQKVEFLVSFYNNEISEKSEIFDDQFSVERPDGSNFTLKIRSTKLEDSAMYFCASSASNRAAGYTFGSGTRLTVV.

The V and J genes are TRBV5-1 and TRBJ2-3, with 8 bases matching TRBD2. CDR1 SGHRS and CDR2 YFSETQ come from the germline V gene. V lost 7 bases to trimming and J lost 0 bases; unmatched junction nucleotides: 4. This CDR3 spans 14 amino acids. Here the CDR3 reads CASARGGSTDTQYF. CDR3 in DNA: TGCGCCAGCGCTCGGGGGGGGAGCACAGATACGCAGTATTTT.

The chain links TRBV6-6 to TRBJ1-1; 7 nucleotides align to TRBD1. The CDR3 is 14 residues long. CDR1 and CDR2 (germline): MNHNY, SVGAGI (reference sequence). Trimming took 7 bases from V and 5 from J; bases not matched to a gene: 10. The CDR3: CASTQTGAMTEAFF. DNA of the CDR3: TGTGCCAGCACCCAAACAGGGGCAATGACTGAAGCTTTCTTT.

The rearrangement uses TRBV2 and TRBJ2-5; D is perhaps TRBD2 (5 bases). The V end lost 8 bases, the J end lost 2 bases, and 12 bases lay between the germline ends. CDR1 SNHLY and CDR2 FYNNEI come from the germline V gene. This CDR3 spans 13 amino acids. For the CDR3, the DNA is TGTGCCAGCCGGGGTCACAGACAAGAGACCCAGTACTTC. Protein: CASRGHRQETQYF.

The rearrangement uses TRBV5-3 and TRBJ1-1; a weak D match, TRBD1 (5 bases). TRBV5-3 falls under the ORF class, with uncertain function. This CDR3 has 17 residues. The germline V and J ends were trimmed by 8 bases and 0 bases, with 23 bases remaining between them. CDR3 region: CARPRDSYRFLNTEAFF. The CDR3 region has the DNA TGTGCCAGGCCGAGGGACTCATACAGGTTCTTGAACACTGAAGCTTTCTTT.

This chain joins TRBV19 and TRBJ2-6; D might be TRBD2 (5 bases). Trimming took 4 bases from V and 0 from J, leaving 13 bases between them. The CDR3 runs to 17 residues. Germline V CDR1 and CDR2: LNHDA, SQIVND (reference sequence). CDR3 in amino acids: CASSTNGLSSGANVLTF. In DNA, the CDR3 is TGTGCCAGTAGTACGAACGGACTCTCCTCTGGGGCCAACGTCCTGACTTTC.

The chain joins TRBV6-1 to TRBJ2-1; 10 bases align to TRBD1. The V gene end was trimmed by 7 bases and the J gene end by 2 bases; junction bases not matched to a gene: 5. The germline gives CDR1 MNHNS, CDR2 SASEGT. This CDR3 contains 15 residues. The CDR3 spells CASIPDRGTYNEQFF. The CDR3 DNA is TGTGCCAGCATTCCGGACAGGGGGACCTACAATGAGCAGTTCTTC.

The chain employs TRBV11-2 and TRBJ1-2; weak D call: TRBD1 (5 bases). Trimming cost V 6 bases and J 1 base, with 9 bases left between them. Germline V gives CDR1 SGHAT, CDR2 FQNNGV. The CDR3 runs 13 residues. In nucleotides, the CDR3 is TGTGCCAGCAGTTGGGGGGTTAACTATGGCTACACCTTC. Amino acid sequence: CASSWGVNYGYTF.

This chain links TRBV27 with TRBJ2-5; no clear D gene. With the DNA end fitting TRBJ2-7 better, the J assignment may be wrong. The CDR3 has 14 residues. Per germline, CDR1 MNHEY and CDR2 SMNVEV (reference sequence). This CDR3 reads CASSLNGLSYEQYF. CDR3 DNA: TGTGCCAGCTCCCTGAACGGGTTGTCCTACGAGCAGTACTTC.

The rearrangement uses TRBV5-4 and TRBJ2-5; TRBD2 matches 7 bases. The CDR3 is 14 amino acids. Germline CDR1 and CDR2: SGHNT and YYREEE (reference sequence). J gave up 7 bases and V 4 bases, and 10 bases lay outside the gene matches. The CDR3 DNA sequence: TGTGCCAGCAGCGAGGAGCGGGGATTGTTGACCCAGTACTTC. This sequence encodes CASSEERGLLTQYF. Complete variable domain (other parts from reference TRBV5-4 and TRBJ2-5): ETGVTQSPTHLIKTRGQQVTLRCSSQSGHNTVSWYQQALGQGPQFIFQYYREEENGRGNFPPRFSGLQFPNYSSELNVNALELDDSALYLCASSEERGLLTQYFGPGTRLLVL.

The chain employs TRBV9 and TRBJ2-1; the match to TRBD2 covers 8 bases. CDR3 length: 15 residues. Germline V CDR1 and CDR2: SGDLS, YYNGEE. V was clipped by 0 bases and J by 4 bases; unmatched bases: 3. DNA for the CDR3: TGTGCCAGCAGCGTAGAGGCGGGGGGATACAATGAGCAGTTCTTC. Encoded protein: CASSVEAGGYNEQFF.

This chain connects TRBV15 to TRBJ2-5; unclear D gene. Trimming took 4 bases from V and 1 from J, leaving 7 bases between them. The CDR3 contains 13 residues. Germline CDR1 and CDR2: LNHNV and YYDKDF (reference sequence). The CDR3, as DNA: TGTGCCACCAGCACAGATAGCCAAGAGACCCAGTACTTC. It yields the protein CATSTDSQETQYF. The entire variable domain, with the rest obtained from reference TRBV15 and TRBJ2-5, is as follows: DAMVIQNPRYQVTQFGKPVTLSCSQTLNHNVMYWYQQKSSQAPKLLFHYYDKDFNNEADTPDNFQSRRPNTSFCFLDIRSPGLGDTAMYLCATSTDSQETQYFGPGTRLLVL.

V and J are TRBV5-4 and TRBJ1-2; the match to TRBD1 covers 8 bases. V shed 3 bases and J 5 bases; nucleotides not matched to a gene: 12. This CDR3 contains 16 residues. CDR1 is SGHNT, CDR2 YYREEE, per germline (reference sequence). In DNA, the CDR3 is TGTGCCAGCAGCTCGGGACAGGTCCTCTCCCCTTATGGCTACACCTTC. Amino acids: CASSSGQVLSPYGYTF. The full variable domain, its missing parts supplied by reference TRBV5-4 and TRBJ1-2, is ETGVTQSPTHLIKTRGQQVTLRCSSQSGHNTVSWYQQALGQGPQFIFQYYREEENGRGNFPPRFSGLQFPNYSSELNVNALELDDSALYLCASSSGQVLSPYGYTFGSGTRLTVV.

The chain uses TRBV19 and TRBJ2-5; D remains ambiguous. V shed 5 bases and J shed 3 bases, with 7 bases lying between them. The CDR3 length is 12 residues. Germline V gives CDR1 LNHDA, CDR2 SQIVND (reference sequence). As DNA, the CDR3 is TGTGCCAGTAGTTCTCGGGAAGAGACCCAGTACTTC. Translated: CASSSREETQYF.

The chain links TRBV29-1 to TRBJ2-5; 12 bases map to TRBD2. V dropped 0 bases and J dropped 5; count of bases not matched to a gene: 4. From germline, CDR1 is SQVTM and CDR2 ANQGSEA. The CDR3 totals 15 residues. CDR3 amino acids: CSVEDRTSGEETQYF. CDR3 nucleotide sequence: TGCAGCGTTGAAGATCGGACTAGCGGGGAGGAGACCCAGTACTTC.

V is TRBV5-1 and J is TRBJ2-4; 9 bases agree with TRBD1. The germline V gene has CDR1 SGHRS and CDR2 YFSETQ. V shed 4 bases and J 7 bases; nucleotides not matched to a gene: 15. The CDR3 sequence is 17 residues long. CDR3 sequence (DNA): TGCGCCAGCAGCCACCTTGGCACAGGGGGCCCCCAGAACATTCAGTACTTC. Translation gives CASSHLGTGGPQNIQYF.

This clone has only one observation. The CDR3 sequence: CASSLALEREGRNEQFF. The CDR3 DNA is TGCGCCAGCAGCTTGGCCCTGGAGCGGGAGGGCCGGAATGAGCAGTTCTTC. The rearrangement links TRBV5-1 to TRBJ2-1; TRBD2 matches 10 bases. Germline values: CDR1 SGHRS, CDR2 YFSETQ. With V trimmed by 0 bases and J by 7 bases, 10 bases remained unmatched. CDR3 size: 17 residues.

This rearrangement joins TRBV6-4 to TRBJ1-5; 8 nucleotides agree with TRBD1. V dropped 2 bases and J dropped 0; count of bases not matched to a gene: 3. Per the germline V gene, CDR1 is MRHNA and CDR2 is SNTAGT. This CDR3 contains 16 residues. The CDR3 loop reads CASSDVGQVSNQPQHF. In nucleotides, the CDR3 is TGTGCCAGCAGTGACGTGGGACAGGTTAGCAATCAGCCCCAGCATTTT.

This clone was detected once. The genes are TRBV7-3 and TRBJ2-1, with a weak D call TRBD2 (6 bases). This CDR3 contains 15 residues. Trimming left V 8 bases short and J 6 bases short, with 20 bases between. Germline loops: CDR1 SGHTA, CDR2 FQGTGA. DNA for the CDR3: TGTGCCAGCTCGGAGGGGCTTGTTCGGCTCAATGAGCAGTTCTTC. Protein: CASSEGLVRLNEQFF. Together with reference TRBV7-3 and TRBJ2-1, the CDR3 gives the full variable domain: GAGVSQTPSNKVTEKGKYVELRCDPISGHTALYWYRQSLGQGPEFLIYFQGTGAADDSGLPNDRFFAVRPEGSVSTLKIQRTERGDSAVYLCASSEGLVRLNEQFFGPGTRLTVL.

The chain has TRBV5-6 and TRBJ2-7; TRBD2 is a possible D gene (6 bases). This CDR3 spans 14 amino acids. The germline CDR1 and CDR2 sequences are SGHDT and YYEEEE. Trimming cost V 2 bases and J 3 bases, with 12 bases left between them. CDR3 in amino acids: CASSFGGSGYEQYF. CDR3 DNA: TGTGCCAGCAGCTTTGGAGGGTCCGGCTACGAGCAGTACTTC.

V and J are TRBV6-6 and TRBJ1-2, with 8 bases lining up with TRBD1. Germline V gives CDR1 MNHNY, CDR2 SVGAGI (reference sequence). CDR3 length: 16 amino acids. The junction had 6 bases not matched to a gene; V was cut back by 0 bases and J by 3 bases. The CDR3, as DNA: TGTGCCAGCAGTTACTCTAGGGGACAGGCGGACTATGGCTACACCTTC. This sequence encodes CASSYSRGQADYGYTF.

The chain is built from TRBV5-6 and TRBJ1-1; D uncertain. CDR1 is SGHDT, CDR2 YYEEEE, per germline. This CDR3 has 14 amino acids. Trimming shortened V by 4 bases and J by 3 bases, and 13 bases separated the two germline ends. Here the CDR3 reads CASSKQVMDTEAFF. The CDR3 nucleotides are TGTGCCAGCAGCAAGCAGGTCATGGACACTGAAGCTTTCTTT.